A single sample is the source of the 30 T cell receptor beta chains below, sequenced in a study of OX40 agonist ivuxolimab in advanced cancers. TCRdb's table, derived via immunoSEQ multiplex PCR, lists solely in-frame clones and lacks some. The sample shows roughly 40,000 clones, 81% of them seen only once. The sample consisted of CD4+ or CD8+ T cells sorted from blood, taken in a trial of the OX40 agonist ivuxolimab. Source of these receptors: an adult with an advanced solid tumor such as melanoma, head and neck, liver or kidney cancer.

The chain uses TRBV5-4 and TRBJ2-3, with a possible D match to TRBD2 (5 bases). Germline assignment: CDR1 SGHNT and CDR2 YYREEE (reference sequence). This CDR3 contains 14 residues. Between the trimmed V and J ends, which lost 3 bases and 1 base, there was a span of 9 bases. In DNA form, the CDR3 reads TGTGCCAGCAGCTCAAGAGCGGGCACAGATACGCAGTATTTT. It encodes CASSSRAGTDTQYF.

The chain links TRBV5-1 to TRBJ2-2; 8 bases line up with TRBD1. This CDR3 region has 16 residues. Germline lookup yields CDR1 SGHRS and CDR2 YFSETQ. V gave up 3 bases and J gave up 2 bases; unmatched junction bases: 6. The CDR3 sequence is CASSWSGQGNTGELFF. The CDR3 bases are TGCGCCAGCAGCTGGAGCGGACAGGGCAACACCGGGGAGCTGTTTTTT.

This clone is classed as medium-sized. The chain joins TRBV14 to TRBJ2-7, with TRBD1 as a possible D gene (5 bases). This CDR3 comprises 16 residues. The germline gives CDR1 SGHDN, CDR2 FVKESK. V was pared by 5 bases and J by 0 bases, with 17 bases between. CDR3: CASSVTRQFFSYEQYV. CDR3 sequence (DNA): TGTGCCAGCAGCGTAACGAGACAGTTCTTCTCCTACGAGCAGTACGTC.

V is TRBV2 and J is TRBJ1-5; tentative D call: TRBD1 (6 bases). Germline CDR1 and CDR2: SNHLY and FYNNEI. This CDR3 is 17 amino acids long. V lost 4 bases to trimming and J lost 2 bases, with 18 bases between them. CDR3 sequence reads: CASSGDGVGGGNQPQHF. The DNA for the CDR3 is TGTGCCAGCAGTGGGGACGGAGTAGGGGGGGGCAATCAGCCCCAGCATTTT.

The chain couples TRBV9 to TRBJ2-1; TRBD2 agrees at 12 bases. Trimming cost V 4 bases and J 9 bases; bases outside gene matches: 11. Germline loops: CDR1 SGDLS, CDR2 YYNGEE. The CDR3 totals 16 residues. CDR3 bases: TGTGCCAGCAGCCCGATCCTACTAGCGGGAGGAGGTGAGCAGTTCTTC. This codes for CASSPILLAGGGEQFF.

The gene calls are TRBV7-3 and TRBJ2-1; TRBD2 agrees at 14 bases. This CDR3 is 19 amino acids long. Germline-derived CDR1 and CDR2 are SGHTA and FQGTGA. After removal of 6 bases from V and 0 bases from J, the junction contained 10 bases not matched to a gene. CDR3 in DNA: TGTGCCAGCAGTTCCCCGGGACTAGCGGGAGTTGGCTCCTACAATGAGCAGTTCTTC. This gives the protein CASSSPGLAGVGSYNEQFF.

The V gene is TRBV19, the J gene TRBJ1-2; D ambiguous. This CDR3 is 13 amino acids long. The V and J ends lost 7 bases and 2 bases respectively, with 11 bases between them. Looked up from germline, CDR1 is LNHDA and CDR2 is SQIVND (reference sequence). CDR3 loop: CASTRGSNYGYTF. Here the CDR3 DNA reads TGTGCCAGTACGCGGGGATCAAACTATGGCTACACCTTC.

The rearrangement joins TRBV7-8 to TRBJ2-5, with D maybe TRBD1 (6 bases). Trimming shortened V by 5 bases and J by 3 bases, and 16 bases separated the two germline ends. Germline-derived CDR1 and CDR2 are SGHVS and FQNEAQ. This CDR3 has 15 residues. The chain's CDR3 is CASSILQGREETQYF. DNA of the CDR3: TGTGCCAGCAGCATTCTACAGGGTAGGGAAGAGACCCAGTACTTC.

This clone appeared once. The rearrangement links TRBV11-3 to TRBJ2-5; D not certain. In germline, CDR1 is SGHNT, CDR2 YENEEA. V gave up 5 bases and J gave up 4 bases, with 11 bases separating them. The CDR3 length is 13 residues. The CDR3 DNA reads as TGTGCCAGCAGCCCTTCTGGCGGAGAGACCCAGTACTTC. This translates into CASSPSGGETQYF.

The chain links TRBV9 to TRBJ1-3; the D gene is possibly TRBD1 (6 bases). This CDR3 is 14 amino acids long. V lost 3 bases and J lost 0, with 7 bases in between. Germline loops: CDR1 SGDLS, CDR2 YYNGEE. The DNA of the CDR3 is TGTGCCAGCAGCGACAGGGCCTCTGGAAACACCATATATTTT. As protein: CASSDRASGNTIYF.

This chain joins TRBV14 and TRBJ2-5; 9 nucleotides agree with TRBD1. Looked up from germline, CDR1 is SGHDN and CDR2 is FVKESK. The trim removed 3 bases at V and 4 bases at J, leaving 6 bases unmatched. This CDR3 spans 15 amino acids. CDR3 DNA: TGTGCCAGCAGCCAGGATACAGGGGGCAGAGAGACCCAGTACTTC. It encodes CASSQDTGGRETQYF.

The V and J genes are TRBV14 and TRBJ2-3; D is undetermined. CDR3 length equals 14 residues. V lost 7 bases to trimming and J lost 2 bases, with 13 bases between them. Per germline, CDR1 SGHDN and CDR2 FVKESK. CDR3 region: CASTKGQYTDTQYF. CDR3 nucleotides: TGTGCCAGCACGAAGGGCCAATACACAGATACGCAGTATTTT.

The V and J genes are TRBV2 and TRBJ2-2; a possible D gene is TRBD1 (5 bases). This CDR3 is built from 16 residues. V lost 5 bases, J lost 1 base, and 14 bases lay in between. The germline gives CDR1 SNHLY, CDR2 FYNNEI. CDR3 in amino acids: CASSLKRQGNTGELFF. Written as DNA, the CDR3 is TGTGCCAGCAGTCTTAAGAGGCAGGGGAACACCGGGGAGCTGTTTTTT.

The chain carries TRBV15 and TRBJ1-1; no firm D call. This CDR3 spans 13 amino acids. CDR1 LNHNV and CDR2 YYDKDF come from the germline V gene (reference sequence). The germline V and J ends were trimmed by 0 bases and 5 bases, with 7 bases remaining between them. The CDR3 coding sequence is TGTGCCACCAGCAGAGAAAGGGCAACTGAAGCTTTCTTT. Translating it yields CATSRERATEAFF.

The J gene is TRBJ2-1, the V gene TRBV5-4; 10 nucleotides align to TRBD2. V was clipped by 3 bases and J by 8 bases; unmatched bases: 5. The germline V gene has CDR1 SGHNT and CDR2 YYREEE (reference sequence). The CDR3 extends over 14 amino acids. The CDR3: CASSSSGRTDEQFF. As DNA, the CDR3 is TGTGCCAGCAGCTCTAGCGGGAGAACGGATGAGCAGTTCTTC.

J is TRBJ1-2 and V is TRBV10-3; the D is unclear. CDR3 length equals 13 residues. V lost 6 bases, J lost 4 bases, and 12 bases lay in between. Germline lookup yields CDR1 ENHRY and CDR2 SYGVKD. CDR3 sequence reads: CAISPSHPYGYTF. As DNA, the CDR3 is TGTGCCATCAGCCCATCACACCCCTATGGCTACACCTTC.

This chain links TRBV2 with TRBJ2-1; D remains ambiguous. Germline-derived CDR1 and CDR2 are SNHLY and FYNNEI. V shed 5 bases and J shed 1 base, with 9 bases lying between them. CDR3 length: 14 amino acids. The CDR3 nucleotides read TGTGCCAGCAGTTCACGAGCGTCCTACAATGAGCAGTTCTTC. It is translated as CASSSRASYNEQFF.

This clone was observed a few times. CDR3: CASSDPIRDQPYNEQFF. The CDR3 DNA follows: TGTGCCAGCAGTGACCCTATCCGGGACCAGCCCTACAATGAGCAGTTCTTC. The chain carries TRBV6-4 and TRBJ2-1; D assignment may be TRBD1 or TRBD2 (5 bases each). The CDR3 is 17 residues long. Germline lookup yields CDR1 MRHNA and CDR2 SNTAGT. Trimming pared 2 bases from V and 2 bases from J, leaving 16 bases between.

This clone was picked up a small number of times. This chain uses TRBV7-9 with TRBJ2-7; 7 positions agree with TRBD2. Germline CDR1 reads SEHNR; CDR2 reads FQNEAQ (reference sequence). The ends lost 5 bases at V and 0 bases at J; junction bases unmatched: 10. The CDR3 extends over 16 amino acids. CDR3 in DNA: TGTGCCAGCAGCCCCGAACCGGGAGGCGGCTCCTACGAGCAGTACGTC. This codes for CASSPEPGGGSYEQYV.

The gene calls are TRBV28 and TRBJ1-2, with a tentative D call TRBD1 (5 bases). Germline CDR1 reads MDHEN; CDR2 reads SYDVKM. There are 14 residues in the CDR3. The V end was cut by 6 bases, the J end by 4 bases, with 15 bases between. DNA for the CDR3: TGTGCCAGCAGCGCCCGGGGGGGGATCTATGGCTACACCTTC. Its protein is CASSARGGIYGYTF.

The V call is TRBV11-2, the J call TRBJ1-1, with a possible D match to TRBD1 (5 bases). The germline gives CDR1 SGHAT, CDR2 FQNNGV. This CDR3 is built from 11 residues. With 2 bases removed from V and 10 bases from J, the gap between germline ends came to 8 bases. The CDR3 DNA follows: TGTGCCAGCAGCTTACAGGGTCTAGCTTTCTTT. Translation: CASSLQGLAFF.

V and J are TRBV11-1 and TRBJ2-1; TRBD2 aligns across 9 bases. Germline CDR1 and CDR2: SGHAT and FQDESV (reference sequence). V lost 0 bases, J lost 2 bases, and 8 bases stayed unmatched. The CDR3 contains 18 residues. The CDR3 region is CASSLARIAGVAYNEQFF. In DNA, the CDR3 is TGTGCCAGCAGCTTAGCCAGAATAGCGGGAGTAGCCTACAATGAGCAGTTCTTC. Full variable domain (missing parts from reference TRBV11-1 and TRBJ2-1): EAEVAQSPRYKITEKSQAVAFWCDPISGHATLYWYRQILGQGPELLVQFQDESVVDDSQLPKDRFSAERLKGVDSTLKIQPAELGDSAMYLCASSLARIAGVAYNEQFFGPGTRLTVL.

The chain has TRBV7-2 and TRBJ2-5; D gene unclear. The V and J ends lost 2 bases and 5 bases respectively, with 6 bases between them. CDR3 length: 12 residues. Germline lookup yields CDR1 SGHTA and CDR2 FQGNSA. CDR3 bases: TGTGCCAGCAGCTTACAAAGGGAGACCCAGTACTTC. This sequence encodes CASSLQRETQYF.

This sequence joins TRBV7-2 and TRBJ1-2; TRBD1 is a possible D gene (6 bases). CDR1 is SGHTA, CDR2 FQGNSA, per germline. The CDR3 length is 14 residues. V shed 3 bases and J shed 2 bases, with 10 bases lying between them. The CDR3 nucleotides are TGTGCCAGCAGCTTTATGGGACAAAACTATGGCTACACCTTC. It encodes CASSFMGQNYGYTF.

This chain joins TRBV7-9 and TRBJ1-4, with D hard to call. Germline-derived CDR1 and CDR2 are SEHNR and FQNEAQ (reference sequence). The CDR3 is made up of 15 amino acids. Trimming shortened V by 4 bases and J by 3 bases, and 12 bases separated the two germline ends. CDR3 amino acids: CASSSYRIANEKLFF. As DNA, the CDR3 is TGTGCCAGCAGCTCCTACAGAATTGCTAATGAAAAACTGTTTTTT.

The chain is built from TRBV11-3 and TRBJ2-1; 8 bases fit TRBD2. This CDR3 contains 14 residues. V was pared by 3 bases and J by 12 bases, with 10 bases of the junction left unmatched. The germline gives CDR1 SGHNT, CDR2 YENEEA. The DNA of the CDR3 is TGTGCCAGCAGCTTCAGCGGGAGATCCGAAAGGCAGTTCTTC. Translation gives CASSFSGRSERQFF.

The chain is built from TRBV10-1 and TRBJ2-5, with D maybe TRBD2 (6 bases). V dropped 3 bases and J dropped 5 bases, with 13 bases sitting between them. Germline CDR1 reads WNHNN; CDR2 reads SYGVQD (reference sequence). CDR3 size: 14 residues. The CDR3 is CASSDEVADETQYF. CDR3 nucleotide sequence: TGCGCCAGCAGTGACGAGGTAGCGGATGAGACCCAGTACTTC.

This clone has more than one count but fewer than ten. The chain uses TRBV30 and TRBJ2-3; 7 bases are a match to TRBD1. Trimming took 1 base from V and 2 from J; bases not matched to a gene: 3. Looked up from germline, CDR1 is GTSNPN and CDR2 is SVGIG (reference sequence). This CDR3 has 14 residues. The DNA of the CDR3 is TGTGCCTGGAGTGAGGGACAGTCCACAGATACGCAGTATTTT. Translation gives CAWSEGQSTDTQYF. The full variable domain, completed using reference TRBV30 and TRBJ2-3, is SQTIHQWPATLVQPVGSPLSLECTVEGTSNPNLYWYRQAAGRGLQLLFYSVGIGQISSEVPQNLSASRPQDRQFILSSKKLLLSDSGFYLCAWSEGQSTDTQYFGPGTRLTVL.

This clone was observed a few times. This chain connects TRBV11-1 to TRBJ2-1; maybe TRBD2 (5 bases). Trimming pared 1 base from V and 0 bases from J, leaving 7 bases between. The CDR3 is 15 amino acids. Germline assignment: CDR1 SGHAT and CDR2 FQDESV (reference sequence). The CDR3 nucleotides are TGTGCCAGCAGCTTAGAGCTAGCCTCCTACAATGAGCAGTTCTTC. It codes for CASSLELASYNEQFF.

The V and J genes are TRBV6-1 and TRBJ1-1; no reliable D call. The V gene lost 3 bases and the J gene lost 0 bases, with 5 bases spanning the gap. CDR1 is MNHNS, CDR2 SASEGT, per germline. The CDR3 is 13 residues long. The CDR3 reads CASSETLNTEAFF. CDR3 nucleotides: TGTGCCAGCAGTGAGACATTGAACACTGAAGCTTTCTTT.